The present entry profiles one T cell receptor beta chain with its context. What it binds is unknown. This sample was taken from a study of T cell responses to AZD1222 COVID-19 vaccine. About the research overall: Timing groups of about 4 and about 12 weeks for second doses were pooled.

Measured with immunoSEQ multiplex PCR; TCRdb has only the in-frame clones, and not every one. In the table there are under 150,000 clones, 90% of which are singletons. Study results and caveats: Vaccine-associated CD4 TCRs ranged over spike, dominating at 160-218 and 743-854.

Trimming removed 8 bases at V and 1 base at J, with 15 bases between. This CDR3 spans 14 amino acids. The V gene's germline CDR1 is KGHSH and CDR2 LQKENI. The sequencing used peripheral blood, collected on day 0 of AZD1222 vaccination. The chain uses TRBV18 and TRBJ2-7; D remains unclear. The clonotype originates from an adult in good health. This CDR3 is CASTGGPSSYEQYF. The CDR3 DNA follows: TGTGCCAGCACGGGTGGACCCTCTTCCTACGAGCAGTACTTC.